Listed here are 7 T cell receptor beta chains from one sample, sequenced in a study of T-cell memory formation after mild COVID-19. TCRdb used MiXCR to reprocess the 5' RACE reads, holding one entry per CDR3 protein. The table lists some 250,000 distinct CDR3 sequences, about 20% of them singletons, with about 23% in the top ten. The material sequenced was PBMCs or a T cell subset sorted from them (not recorded which). These receptors were collected from a man younger than 30 who had mild COVID-19 (a few samples of this study predate the infection). Cell type and time point are not known.

The chain joins TRBV4-1 to TRBJ1-2; unclear D gene. The germline V and J ends were trimmed by 0 bases and 6 bases, with 17 bases remaining between them. The CDR3 is 16 residues long. In germline, CDR1 is MGHRA, CDR2 YSYEKL. The CDR3 DNA is TGCGCCAGCAGCCAAGAACCCTTGCGGAAGTCTGATGGCTACACCTTC. Amino acid sequence: CASSQEPLRKSDGYTF.

This clonotype was seen ten or more times. The rearrangement joins TRBV4-3 to TRBJ2-3, with 8 positions matching TRBD2. CDR3 length equals 16 residues. Germline V lookup: CDR1 LGHNA, CDR2 YSLEER. The junction had 10 bases not matched to a gene; V was cut back by 2 bases and J by 6 bases. This CDR3 reads CASSQSLPASGDTQYF. Written as DNA, the CDR3 is TGCGCCAGCAGCCAATCCCTTCCGGCTAGCGGGGATACGCAGTATTTT.

The rearrangement joins TRBV5-1 to TRBJ2-1; TRBD2 aligns across 7 bases. Looked up from germline, CDR1 is SGHRS and CDR2 is YFSETQ. Trimming at V came to 3 bases and at J to 0 bases, leaving 3 bases not matched to a gene. The CDR3 has 15 amino acids. In DNA, the CDR3 is TGCGCCAGCAGCTCCGGGACTACCTCCTACAATGAGCAGTTCTTC. Its protein product is CASSSGTTSYNEQFF.

The chain combines TRBV10-3 with TRBJ2-3; TRBD1 or TRBD2 may be the D gene (5 bases each). Germline V CDR1 and CDR2: ENHRY, SYGVKD. The CDR3 is 16 residues long. Trimming pared 0 bases from V and 8 bases from J, leaving 18 bases between. The CDR3 here is CAISESARDPLGTQYF. The CDR3 DNA follows: TGTGCCATCAGTGAGTCAGCCAGGGACCCACTGGGTACGCAGTATTTT.

This clonotype was found a few times. This chain joins TRBV5-4 and TRBJ2-2; maybe TRBD2 (6 bases). Trimming stripped 4 bases from V and 3 bases from J, with 10 bases between. The CDR3 length is 14 residues. From germline, CDR1 is SGHNT and CDR2 YYREEE (reference sequence). For the CDR3, the DNA is TGTGCCAGCAGCCGGGACTTCTACACCGGGGAGCTGTTTTTT. This codes for CASSRDFYTGELFF.

There are a few counts of this clonotype. The chain links TRBV12-3 or TRBV12-4 to TRBJ1-5, with TRBD1 as a possible D gene (6 bases). There are 14 residues in the CDR3. Trimming shortened V by 5 bases and J by 5 bases, and 13 bases separated the two germline ends. The CDR3, as DNA: TGTGCCAGCAGTAACCGACAGGTGCATCAGCCCCAGCATTTT. Translating gives CASSNRQVHQPQHF.

The rearrangement uses TRBV4-1 and TRBJ2-7; TRBD2 matches 8 bases. Germline V gives CDR1 MGHRA, CDR2 YSYEKL. The length of the CDR3 is 14 residues. Trimming cost V 4 bases and J 2 bases; bases outside gene matches: 4. CDR3 DNA sequence: TGCGCCAGCAGCCGGTCGGGGGGGACCTACGAGCAGTACTTC. The encoded protein is CASSRSGGTYEQYF.